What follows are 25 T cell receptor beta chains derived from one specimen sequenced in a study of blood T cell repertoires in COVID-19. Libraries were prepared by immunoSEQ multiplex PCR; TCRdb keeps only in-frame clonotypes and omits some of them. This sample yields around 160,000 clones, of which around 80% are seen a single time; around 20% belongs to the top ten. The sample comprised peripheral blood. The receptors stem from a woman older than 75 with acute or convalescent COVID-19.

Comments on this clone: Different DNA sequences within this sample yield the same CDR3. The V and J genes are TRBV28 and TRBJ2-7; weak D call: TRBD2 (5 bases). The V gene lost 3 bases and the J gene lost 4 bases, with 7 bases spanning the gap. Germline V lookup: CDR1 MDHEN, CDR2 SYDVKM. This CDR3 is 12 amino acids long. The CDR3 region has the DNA TGTGCCAGCAGTTTCTCGGGGTACGAGCAGTACTTC. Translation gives CASSFSGYEQYF.

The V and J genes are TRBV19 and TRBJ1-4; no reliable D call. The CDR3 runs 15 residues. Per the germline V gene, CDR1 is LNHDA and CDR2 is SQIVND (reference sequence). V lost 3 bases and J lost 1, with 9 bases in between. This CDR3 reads CASSITGRTNEKLFF. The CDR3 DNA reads TGTGCCAGTAGTATCACGGGGAGAACTAATGAAAAACTGTTTTTT.

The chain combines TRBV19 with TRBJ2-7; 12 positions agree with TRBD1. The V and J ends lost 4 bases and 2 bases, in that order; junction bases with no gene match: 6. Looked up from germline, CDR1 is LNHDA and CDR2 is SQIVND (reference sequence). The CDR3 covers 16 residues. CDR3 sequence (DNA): TGTGCCAGTAGTACCCCGGGACAGGGGGCGGCCTACGAGCAGTACTTC. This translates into CASSTPGQGAAYEQYF.

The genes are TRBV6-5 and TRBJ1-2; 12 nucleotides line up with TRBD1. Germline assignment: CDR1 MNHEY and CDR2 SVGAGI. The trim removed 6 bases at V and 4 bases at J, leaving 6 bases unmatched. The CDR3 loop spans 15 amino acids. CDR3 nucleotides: TGTGCCAGCAGCCTGGGACAGGGGGCCCCCTATGGCTACACCTTC. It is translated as CASSLGQGAPYGYTF.

The DNA of the CDR3 is TGTGCCAGTAGTATAGGGCACGGGACAGGATATGGCTACACCTTC. Translating gives CASSIGHGTGYGYTF. The chain uses TRBV19 and TRBJ1-2; 8 positions match TRBD1. Germline V CDR1 and CDR2: LNHDA, SQIVND (reference sequence). V lost 1 base, J lost 5 bases, and 6 bases stayed unmatched. This CDR3 contains 15 residues.

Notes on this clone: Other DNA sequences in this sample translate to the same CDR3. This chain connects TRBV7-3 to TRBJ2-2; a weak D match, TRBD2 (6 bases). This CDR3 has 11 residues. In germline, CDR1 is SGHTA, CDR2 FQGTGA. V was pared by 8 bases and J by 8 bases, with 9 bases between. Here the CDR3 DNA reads TGTGCCAGCTCCCGGGGGGGGGAGCTGTTTTTT. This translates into CASSRGGELFF.

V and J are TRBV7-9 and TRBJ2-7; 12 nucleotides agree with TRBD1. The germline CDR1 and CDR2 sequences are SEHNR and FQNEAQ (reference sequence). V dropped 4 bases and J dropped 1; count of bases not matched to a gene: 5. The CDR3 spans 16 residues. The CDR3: CASSSGTGGFSYEQYF. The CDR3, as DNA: TGTGCCAGCAGCTCTGGGACAGGGGGCTTTTCCTACGAGCAGTACTTC.

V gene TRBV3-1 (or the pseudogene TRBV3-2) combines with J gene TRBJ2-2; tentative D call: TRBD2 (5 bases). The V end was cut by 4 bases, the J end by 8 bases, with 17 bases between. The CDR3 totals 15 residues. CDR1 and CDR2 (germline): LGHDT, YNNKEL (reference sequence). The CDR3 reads CASSPQTGLGGELFF. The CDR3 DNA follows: TGTGCCAGCAGCCCGCAAACGGGGTTAGGAGGGGAGCTGTTTTTT.

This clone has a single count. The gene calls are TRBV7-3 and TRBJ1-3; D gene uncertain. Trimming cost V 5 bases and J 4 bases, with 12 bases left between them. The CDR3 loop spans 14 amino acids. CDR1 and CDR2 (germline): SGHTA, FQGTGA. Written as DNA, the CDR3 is TGTGCCAGCAGCCCCGAGGCCCGGGGAAACACCATATATTTT. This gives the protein CASSPEARGNTIYF. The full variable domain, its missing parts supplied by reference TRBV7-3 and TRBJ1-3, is GAGVSQTPSNKVTEKGKYVELRCDPISGHTALYWYRQSLGQGPEFLIYFQGTGAADDSGLPNDRFFAVRPEGSVSTLKIQRTERGDSAVYLCASSPEARGNTIYFGEGSWLTVV.

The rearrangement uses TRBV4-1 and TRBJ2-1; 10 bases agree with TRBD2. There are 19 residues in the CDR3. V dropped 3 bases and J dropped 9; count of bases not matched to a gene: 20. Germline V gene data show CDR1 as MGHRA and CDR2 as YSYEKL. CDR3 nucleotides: TGCGCCAGCAGCCAGACCCCTGGGGGTCTAGCGGGGGTAATGGGTGAGCAGTTCTTC. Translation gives CASSQTPGGLAGVMGEQFF.

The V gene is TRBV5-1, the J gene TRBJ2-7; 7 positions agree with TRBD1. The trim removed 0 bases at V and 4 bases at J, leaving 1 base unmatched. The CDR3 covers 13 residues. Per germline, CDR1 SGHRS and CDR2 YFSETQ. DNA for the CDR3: TGCGCCAGCAGCTTGGGGGGACAGTACGAGCAGTACTTC. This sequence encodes CASSLGGQYEQYF. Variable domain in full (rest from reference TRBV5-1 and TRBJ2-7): KAGVTQTPRYLIKTRGQQVTLSCSPISGHRSVSWYQQTPGQGLQFLFEYFSETQRNKGNFPGRFSGRQFSNSRSEMNVSTLELGDSALYLCASSLGGQYEQYFGPGTRLTVT.

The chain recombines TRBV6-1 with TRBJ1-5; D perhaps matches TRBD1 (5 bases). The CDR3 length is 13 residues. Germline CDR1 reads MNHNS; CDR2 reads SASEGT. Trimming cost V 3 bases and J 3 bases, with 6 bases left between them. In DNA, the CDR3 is TGTGCCAGCAGTGACAGGGTCAATCAGCCCCAGCATTTT. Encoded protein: CASSDRVNQPQHF.

CDR3 DNA sequence: TGCAGCGTTGAGGGTGGACAGGGCTCCTCTGCGCAGTATTTT. Protein: CSVEGGQGSSAQYF. J is TRBJ2-3 and V is TRBV29-1, with 8 bases fitting TRBD1. The germline gives CDR1 SQVTM, CDR2 ANQGSEA. CDR3 length equals 14 residues. After removal of 3 bases from V and 10 bases from J, the junction contained 12 bases not matched to a gene.

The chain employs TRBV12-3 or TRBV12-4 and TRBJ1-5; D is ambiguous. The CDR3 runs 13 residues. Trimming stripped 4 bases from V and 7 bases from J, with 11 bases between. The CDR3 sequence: CASSYTANQPQHF. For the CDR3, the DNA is TGTGCCAGCAGTTACACAGCTAACCAGCCCCAGCATTTT.

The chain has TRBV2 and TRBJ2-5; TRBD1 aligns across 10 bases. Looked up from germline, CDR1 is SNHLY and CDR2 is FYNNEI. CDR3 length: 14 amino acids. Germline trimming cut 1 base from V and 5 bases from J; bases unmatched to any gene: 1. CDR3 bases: TGTGCCAGCAGTGAAGGGACAGGGGGTGAGACCCAGTACTTC. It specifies CASSEGTGGETQYF.

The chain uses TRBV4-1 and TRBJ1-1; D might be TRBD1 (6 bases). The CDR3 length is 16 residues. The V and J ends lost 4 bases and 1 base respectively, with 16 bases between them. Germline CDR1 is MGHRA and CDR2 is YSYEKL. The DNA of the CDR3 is TGCGCCAGCAGCCGAGATATCAGGGGTTCGAACACTGAAGCTTTCTTT. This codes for CASSRDIRGSNTEAFF.

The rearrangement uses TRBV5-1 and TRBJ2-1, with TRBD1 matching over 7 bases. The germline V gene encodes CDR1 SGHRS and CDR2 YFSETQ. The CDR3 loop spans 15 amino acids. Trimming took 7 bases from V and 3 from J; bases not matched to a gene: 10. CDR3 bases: TGCGCCAGCTGGCCCGGACAGGCCGGCTACAATGAGCAGTTCTTC. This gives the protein CASWPGQAGYNEQFF.

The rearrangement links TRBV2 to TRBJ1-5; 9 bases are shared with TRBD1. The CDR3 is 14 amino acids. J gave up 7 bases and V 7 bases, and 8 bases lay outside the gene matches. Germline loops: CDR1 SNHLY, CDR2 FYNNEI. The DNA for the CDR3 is TGTGCCAGCACCAGAACAGGGGGCGCCCAGCCCCAGCATTTT. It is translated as CASTRTGGAQPQHF.

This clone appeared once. CDR3 protein: CASSLWGGISVEQYF. DNA of the CDR3: TGTGCCAGCAGTTTATGGGGGGGTATATCGGTCGAGCAGTACTTC. The chain recombines TRBV28 with TRBJ2-7; tentative D call: TRBD2 (6 bases). Trimming removed 0 bases from V and 6 bases from J, with 15 bases in between. Germline V gene sequence: CDR1 MDHEN, CDR2 SYDVKM. This CDR3 contains 15 residues.

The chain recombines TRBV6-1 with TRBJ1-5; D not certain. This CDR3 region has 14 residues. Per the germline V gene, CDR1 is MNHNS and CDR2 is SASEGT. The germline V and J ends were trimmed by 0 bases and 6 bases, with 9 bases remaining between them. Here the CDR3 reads CASSEALTGQPQHF. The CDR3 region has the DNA TGTGCCAGCAGTGAAGCGCTTACGGGTCAGCCCCAGCATTTT.

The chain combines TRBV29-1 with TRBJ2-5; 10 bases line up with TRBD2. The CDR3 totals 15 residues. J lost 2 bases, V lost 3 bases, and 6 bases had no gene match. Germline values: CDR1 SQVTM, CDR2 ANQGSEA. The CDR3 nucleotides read TGCAGCGTTGAGGTTAGCGGGGGGTTACAAGAGACCCAGTACTTC. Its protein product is CSVEVSGGLQETQYF.

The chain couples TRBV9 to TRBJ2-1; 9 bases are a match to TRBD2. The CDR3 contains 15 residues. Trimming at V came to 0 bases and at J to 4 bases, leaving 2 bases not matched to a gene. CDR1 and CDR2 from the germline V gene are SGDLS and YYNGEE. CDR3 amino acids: CASSVASGVYNEQFF. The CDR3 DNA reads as TGTGCCAGCAGCGTAGCTAGCGGGGTATACAATGAGCAGTTCTTC.

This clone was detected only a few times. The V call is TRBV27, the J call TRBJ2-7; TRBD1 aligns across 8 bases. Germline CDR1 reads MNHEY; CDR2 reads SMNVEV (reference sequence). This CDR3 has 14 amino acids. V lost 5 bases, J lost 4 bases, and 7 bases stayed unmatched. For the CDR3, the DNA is TGTGCCAGCAGTCCCCTAACAGGGGGGTACGAGCAGTACTTC. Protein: CASSPLTGGYEQYF.

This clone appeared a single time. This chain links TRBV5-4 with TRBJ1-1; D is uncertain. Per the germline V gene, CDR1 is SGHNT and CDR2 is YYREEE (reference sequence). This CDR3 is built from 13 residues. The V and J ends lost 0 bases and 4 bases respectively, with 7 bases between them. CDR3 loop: CASSLVVGTEAFF. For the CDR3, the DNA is TGTGCCAGCAGCTTGGTGGTCGGCACTGAAGCTTTCTTT.

The CDR3: CASSSFDREGNYGYTF. In nucleotides, the CDR3 is TGTGCCAGCAGTTCCTTTGACAGGGAAGGGAACTATGGCTACACCTTC. The chain carries TRBV27 and TRBJ1-2; 7 nucleotides agree with TRBD1. The CDR3 length is 16 residues. The V gene's germline CDR1 is MNHEY and CDR2 SMNVEV (reference sequence). J gave up 2 bases and V 4 bases, and 10 bases lay outside the gene matches.